This TCR beta chain was sequenced for a study of CD8 T cells in ankylosing spondylitis. This clonotype was recorded at least ten times. Antigen: not known. Study results and caveats: Some motif variants were previously reported in reactive arthritis synovial fluid and blood. As reported, disease-linked clones showed significant enrichment in matched ankylosing spondylitis synovial fluid. Ankylosing spondylitis blood seemed to carry a telltale TCR beta motif made of several highly homologous variants.

Germline CDR1 and CDR2: DFQATT and SNEGSKA (reference sequence). The CDR3 has 15 residues. V lost 0 bases to trimming and J lost 8 bases, with 19 bases between them. The TCR beta libraries were generated through quantitative 5'-RACE incorporating molecular barcodes. Using its own MiXCR run on the 5' RACE reads, TCRdb lists one record per CDR3 protein. Of 45,000 to 65,000 distinct CDR3 sequences listed, 6.5% to 9% were seen once; the top ten hold roughly 8%. This TCR was sampled from a female donor with ankylosing spondylitis or in good health (not recorded which). The chain links TRBV20-1 to TRBJ1-2; D might be TRBD1 (5 bases). The source material was blood, either unsorted or a sorted T cell fraction (not recorded which). The CDR3 loop reads CSAREFELGRGGYTF. CDR3 DNA sequence: TGCAGTGCTAGAGAATTTGAGTTGGGACGAGGGGGCTACACCTTC.